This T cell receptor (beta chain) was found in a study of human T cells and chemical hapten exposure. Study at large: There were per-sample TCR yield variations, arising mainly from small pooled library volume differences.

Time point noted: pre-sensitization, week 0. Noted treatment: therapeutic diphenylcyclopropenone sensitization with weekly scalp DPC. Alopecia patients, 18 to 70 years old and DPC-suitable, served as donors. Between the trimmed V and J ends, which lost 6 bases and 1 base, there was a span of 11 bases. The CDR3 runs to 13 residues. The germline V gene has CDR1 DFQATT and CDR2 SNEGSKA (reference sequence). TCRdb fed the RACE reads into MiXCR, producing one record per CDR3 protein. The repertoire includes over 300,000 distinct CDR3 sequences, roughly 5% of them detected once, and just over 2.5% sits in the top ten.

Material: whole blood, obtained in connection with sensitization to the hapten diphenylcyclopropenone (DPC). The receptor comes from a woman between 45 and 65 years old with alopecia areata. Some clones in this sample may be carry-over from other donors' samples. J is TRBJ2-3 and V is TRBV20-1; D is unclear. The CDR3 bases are TGCAGTGCGCAGGACGGACGCACAGATACGCAGTATTTT. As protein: CSAQDGRTDTQYF.